This TCR beta chain is from a study of blood T cell repertoires in COVID-19. For the study at large: Acute and convalescent COVID-19 specimens originated in the United States, Italy and Spain. PBMCs, B-cell-depleted T cells, or T cells were the source of the cDNA or gDNA that made up the material.

The V end lost 5 bases, the J end lost 8 bases, and 13 bases lay between the germline ends. Germline assignment: CDR1 MDHEN and CDR2 SYDVKM. The CDR3 spans 14 residues. Original handling: For nucleated cells, counts were estimated from reference gene primer amplification. Here immunoSEQ multiplex PCR was the method, and the copy in TCRdb shows in-frame clones only, minus some. That table supplies the V and J calls and clone size; D and trimming were determined from the DNA. The sample holds approximately 260,000 clones, 85% to 90% seen once. The TCR sequence derives from a man between 18 and 35 years old with active or convalescent COVID-19. The chain combines TRBV28 with TRBJ1-6, with D hard to call. The sample was peripheral blood. CDR3 sequence reads: CASSPMTWDSPLHF. The DNA of the CDR3 is TGTGCCAGCAGTCCAATGACTTGGGATTCACCCCTCCACTTT.